Below, 6 T cell receptor beta chains from the same sample are listed, as sequenced in a study of T cell repertoires in cytomegalovirus infection. TCRdb re-called the reads through MiXCR, storing one row per CDR3 protein. Altogether about 740,000 distinct CDR3 sequences are present, 35% to 40% being singletons, with the ten largest covering 2.5% to 3.5%. Sequences were obtained from PBMCs. Receptor source: a human donor in good health (CMV status not recorded). Some clones in this sample may be carry-over from other donors' samples.

The rearrangement joins TRBV14 to TRBJ1-1, with D unresolved. CDR3 size: 11 residues. The V and J ends lost 1 base and 8 bases respectively, with 5 bases between them. From germline, CDR1 is SGHDN and CDR2 FVKESK. CDR3 DNA sequence: TGTGCCAGCAGCCAAGGGAGGGAAGCTTTCTTT. Residues: CASSQGREAFF. The full variable domain, completed using reference TRBV14 and TRBJ1-1, is EAGVTQFPSHSVIEKGQTVTLRCDPISGHDNLYWYRRVMGKEIKFLLHFVKESKQDESGMPNNRFLAERTGGTYSTLKVQPAELEDSGVYFCASSQGREAFFGQGTRLTVV.

This clonotype has more than one count but fewer than ten. The J gene is TRBJ1-2, the V gene TRBV27, with D possibly TRBD1 on 5 matching bases. V lost 6 bases to trimming and J lost 3 bases, with 17 bases between them. The germline V gene encodes CDR1 MNHEY and CDR2 SMNVEV (reference sequence). The CDR3 has 15 residues. DNA for the CDR3: TGTGCCAGCAGCTCTCAGGGAGGGAATTACTATGGCTACACCTTC. It yields the protein CASSSQGGNYYGYTF.

There are a few counts of this clonotype. The chain employs TRBV10-3 and TRBJ1-5; 10 nucleotides align to TRBD1. The CDR3 consists of 16 residues. Germline CDR1 reads ENHRY; CDR2 reads SYGVKD. The trim removed 0 bases at V and 7 bases at J, leaving 6 bases unmatched. Written as DNA, the CDR3 is TGTGCCATCAGTGAGTCTGAGACAGGGGGCGGGCAGCCCCAGCATTTT. Translated: CAISESETGGGQPQHF.

The chain combines TRBV7-8 with TRBJ2-5; 7 nucleotides match TRBD1. V was clipped by 5 bases and J by 1 base; unmatched bases: 4. The CDR3 is made up of 14 amino acids. Germline values: CDR1 SGHVS, CDR2 FQNEAQ. CDR3 sequence: CASSAGTAQETQYF. Written as DNA, the CDR3 is TGTGCCAGCAGCGCCGGGACAGCCCAAGAGACCCAGTACTTC. Complete variable domain (other parts from reference TRBV7-8 and TRBJ2-5): GAGVSQSPRYKVAKRGQDVALRCDPISGHVSLFWYQQALGQGPEFLTYFQNEAQLDKSGLPSDRFFAERPEGSVSTLKIQRTQQEDSAVYLCASSAGTAQETQYFGPGTRLLVL.

This sequence joins TRBV2 and TRBJ2-1, with 8 bases identical to TRBD1. Losses at the gene ends were 6 bases for V and 2 bases for J; bases not matched to a gene: 9. This CDR3 contains 16 residues. The V gene's germline CDR1 is SNHLY and CDR2 FYNNEI. This chain's CDR3 is CASSSPTGDPYNEQFF. The CDR3 DNA follows: TGTGCCAGCAGCAGTCCGACAGGGGACCCCTACAATGAGCAGTTCTTC.

The chain employs TRBV28 and TRBJ2-7, with 10 bases lining up with TRBD1. V lost 6 bases and J lost 4; bases outside the gene matches: 9. CDR1 is MDHEN, CDR2 SYDVKM, per germline. The CDR3 extends over 15 amino acids. In DNA, the CDR3 is TGTGCCAGCAGGACGATGACAGGGGGCGAATACGAGCAGTACTTC. Amino acid sequence: CASRTMTGGEYEQYF.